Below, one T cell receptor beta chain is given with its context. Its matching antigen is unknown. These data originate in a study of regulatory T cells in long-lasting Graves disease. Relying on iRepertoire HTBI primers and Arm-PCR of CDR3 regions, the team built TCR beta libraries. TCRdb analysed the multiplex PCR reads with MiXCR anew, one entry per CDR3 protein. The sample holds 200,000 to 250,000 distinct CDR3 sequences, roughly 19% seen once. General study results and limits: Compared with new cases, persistent Graves' patients showed reduced TCR diversity.

J gave up 3 bases and V 1 base, and 3 bases lay outside the gene matches. This CDR3 has 15 residues. CDR1 and CDR2 (germline): MNHNS, SASEGT. Time point indicated: newly diagnosed GD, antithyroid drugs for less than 3 months. Extracted PBMC RNA gave rise to the TCR library. These data were also reused for a study on T cells in Graves' hyperthyroidism and ophthalmopathy.

The chain recombines TRBV6-1 with TRBJ2-7, with 10 bases that match TRBD2. This TCR was sampled from a woman under 40 with Graves disease. The material was peripheral blood mononuclear cells (PBMCs), obtained at new diagnosis, from a patient treated with antithyroid drugs. The CDR3 sequence is CASSEGTSGYYEQYF. CDR3 nucleotides: TGTGCCAGCAGTGAAGGGACTAGCGGCTACTACGAGCAGTACTTC.